The rows below give T cell receptor beta chains drawn from one sample of a study of breast tumors, draining lymph nodes, adjacent tissues. TCRdb re-derived calls from the multiplex PCR reads in MiXCR, one entry per CDR3 protein. The sample has under 35,000 distinct CDR3 sequences; 60% to 80% are singletons. Source material: breast tumor tissue. These receptors came from a female donor with breast cancer. Some clones in this sample may be carry-over from other donors' samples. Each CDR3 is given with its conserved first and last residue. D genes are given only for firm matches. Clone size appears in some rows only: once, few, many, or a class for an expanded clone.

j_call | v_call | clone_size | d_call | cdr3_aa | cdr3_nt
TRBJ2-5 | TRBV7-3 | many | NA | CASSPQGGAETQYF | TGTGCCAGCAGCCCCCAGGGGGGGGCGGAGACCCAGTACTTC
TRBJ2-7 | TRBV6-6 | NA | NA | CASAQGSVYEQYF | TGTGCCAGCGCTCAGGGTTCTGTTTACGAGCAGTACTTC
TRBJ1-2 | TRBV12-3/TRBV12-4 | many | NA | CASSLRHRDTEDGYTF | TGTGCCAGCAGTTTAAGGCACCGGGACACGGAGGATGGCTACACCTTC
TRBJ2-7 | TRBV20-1 | once | NA | CSAWAGSFYAQYF | TGCAGTGCTTGGGCAGGGAGCTTCTACGCGCAGTACTTC
TRBJ1-1 | TRBV6-5 | NA | NA | CASSYSVRRLNTEASF | TGTGCCAGCAGTTACTCGGTACGCAGGCTGAACACTGAAGCTTCCTTT
TRBJ2-3 | TRBV2 | NA | NA | CASSLYTDTQYF | TGTGCCAGCAGCCTATACACAGATACGCAGTATTTT
TRBJ2-7 | TRBV11-1 | NA | NA | CASSLGWQSVEQYF | TGTGCCAGCAGCTTAGGGTGGCAGTCCGTCGAGCAGTACTTC
TRBJ2-5 | TRBV6-1 | many | TRBD2 | CASSGASAGGETQYF | TGTGCCAGCAGTGGGGCGAGTGCGGGAGGAGAGACCCAGTACTTC
TRBJ2-6 | TRBV28 | many | NA | CASNKGGANVLTF | TGTGCCAGCAACAAGGGTGGGGCCAACGTCCTGACTTTC
TRBJ2-3 | TRBV20-1 | NA | TRBD2 | CSARASGSTDTQYF | TGCAGTGCTAGGGCTAGCGGGAGTACAGATACGCAGTATTTT
TRBJ1-2 | TRBV20-1 | NA | NA | CSASRRGRGGGYTF | TGCAGTGCTAGTCGACGGGGGCGAGGGGGTGGCTACACCTTC
TRBJ2-5 | TRBV7-2 | NA | NA | CASSATSQETQYF | TGTGCCAGCAGCGCTACATCCCAAGAGACCCAGTACTTC
TRBJ2-7 | TRBV7-2 | NA | NA | CASSLTGLTGQHPYEQYF | TGTGCCAGCAGCTTAACAGGGCTGACGGGCCAGCACCCTTACGAGCAGTACTTC
TRBJ1-5 | TRBV10-2 | once | NA | CASSAIVQPQHF | TGCGCCAGCAGTGCGATCGTTCAGCCCCAGCATTTT
TRBJ2-1 | TRBV20-1 | once | TRBD1 | CSALPGQGAKDEQFF | TGCAGTGCTTTGCCGGGACAGGGGGCGAAAGATGAGCAGTTCTTC
TRBJ1-1 | TRBV6-6 | many | NA | CASSYSGGYTEAFF | TGTGCCAGCAGTTACTCGGGGGGGTACACTGAAGCTTTCTTT
TRBJ2-7 | TRBV12-3/TRBV12-4 | NA | TRBD2 | CASSASGTSPYEQYF | TGTGCCAGCAGTGCTTCCGGGACTAGTCCCTACGAGCAGTACTTC
TRBJ2-1 | TRBV5-5 | once | NA | CASSPSTGHPYNEQFF | TGTGCCAGCAGCCCATCTACGGGGCATCCCTACAATGAGCAGTTCTTC
TRBJ1-3 | TRBV6-5 | NA | NA | CASSYSTDSGNTIYF | TGTGCCAGCAGTTACTCGACAGACTCTGGAAACACCATATATTTT
TRBJ2-7 | TRBV6-6 | many | NA | CASSYSGLTYEQYF | TGTGCCAGCAGTTACTCCGGACTGACATACGAGCAGTACTTC
TRBJ2-7 | TRBV29-1 | few | TRBD2 | CSVVGAGGADEQYF | TGCAGCGTTGTAGGAGCGGGAGGTGCCGACGAGCAGTACTTC
TRBJ2-3 | TRBV9 | once | NA | CASSVGAGHYTDTQYF | TGTGCCAGCAGCGTAGGTGCAGGGCATTACACAGATACGCAGTATTTT
TRBJ2-7 | TRBV2 | NA | TRBD1 | CASSEPGQVSYEQYF | TGTGCCAGCAGTGAACCGGGACAGGTTTCCTACGAGCAGTACTTC
TRBJ1-4 | TRBV15 | NA | NA | CATSRGEANEKLFF | TGTGCCACCAGTCGAGGGGAGGCTAATGAAAAACTGTTTTTT
TRBJ2-2 | TRBV9 | NA | NA | CASSPGRNTGELFF | TGTGCCAGCAGCCCGGGACGGAACACCGGGGAGCTGTTTTTT
TRBJ1-3 | TRBV4-1 | NA | NA | CASSQRTGFGNTIYF | TGCGCCAGCAGCCAACGAACAGGGTTTGGAAACACCATATATTTT
TRBJ2-3 | TRBV5-5 | medium-sized | NA | CASSFRRPTSTDTQYF | TGTGCCAGCAGCTTTCGGAGACCGACTAGCACAGATACGCAGTATTTT
TRBJ1-3 | TRBV4-3 | many | NA | CASSQDTAGNTIYF | TGCGCCAGCAGCCAAGATACGGCCGGAAACACCATATATTTT
TRBJ2-1 | TRBV12-3/TRBV12-4 | NA | TRBD2 | CASRGLGLAGLDEQFF | TGTGCCAGCAGGGGCCTGGGACTAGCGGGGCTCGATGAGCAGTTCTTC
TRBJ1-4 | TRBV20-1 | NA | NA | CSARKEKLFF | TGCAGTGCTAGGAAAGAAAAACTGTTTTTT
TRBJ1-6 | TRBV19 | NA | NA | CASTLTATNSPLHF | TGTGCCAGTACCCTGACAGCTACTAATTCACCCCTCCACTTT
TRBJ2-7 | TRBV5-1 | NA | TRBD2 | CASSLGGRGGYEQYF | TGCGCCAGCAGCTTGGGCGGCCGGGGGGGCTACGAGCAGTACTTC
TRBJ1-2 | TRBV6-1 | NA | NA | CASSELGVDYGYTF | TGTGCCAGCAGTGAACTGGGGGTGGATTATGGCTACACCTTC
TRBJ2-7 | TRBV4-1 | few | NA | CASSQEPDLTYEQYF | TGCGCCAGCAGCCAAGAACCAGATTTGACCTACGAGCAGTACTTC
TRBJ1-1 | TRBV5-1 | many | NA | CASSFRGENTEAFF | TGCGCCAGCAGCTTCCGGGGAGAGAACACTGAAGCTTTCTTT
TRBJ2-7 | TRBV20-1 | few | TRBD1 | CSARDLQGTNYEQYF | TGCAGTGCTAGAGATCTACAGGGGACGAACTACGAGCAGTACTTC
TRBJ2-7 | TRBV5-1 | NA | NA | CASSLGGNAYEQYF | TGCGCCAGCAGCTTGGGAGGGAATGCCTACGAGCAGTACTTC
TRBJ1-4 | TRBV29-1 | NA | TRBD1 | CSVEASGGTVHEKLFF | TGCAGCGTTGAAGCCTCGGGCGGGACAGTTCATGAAAAACTGTTTTTT
TRBJ2-3 | TRBV24-1 | few | NA | CATSDWADTQYF | TGTGCCACCAGTGATTGGGCAGATACGCAGTATTTT
TRBJ2-1 | TRBV6-5 | NA | NA | CASSPSDGSSYNEQFF | TGTGCCAGCAGTCCCTCGGACGGGAGCTCCTACAATGAGCAGTTCTTC
TRBJ2-1 | TRBV20-1 | NA | NA | CSFTGSSYNEQFF | TGCAGCTTCACCGGAAGCTCCTACAATGAGCAGTTCTTC
TRBJ2-1 | TRBV12-3/TRBV12-4 | NA | NA | CASLPRGEFSNEQFF | TGTGCCAGCCTCCCGCGAGGGGAGTTCTCCAATGAGCAGTTCTTC
TRBJ1-1 | TRBV7-2 | many | NA | CASSPESNTEAFF | TGTGCCAGCAGCCCAGAGAGTAACACTGAAGCTTTCTTT
TRBJ1-3 | TRBV29-1 | NA | NA | CSARTHSGNTIYF | TGCAGCGCCCGGACCCACTCTGGAAACACCATATATTTT
TRBJ1-5 | TRBV27 | many | TRBD1 | CASSPGTGGDQPQHF | TGTGCCAGCAGTCCAGGGACAGGAGGCGATCAGCCCCAGCATTTT
TRBJ2-7 | TRBV20-1 | few | NA | CSARGPYEQYF | TGCAGTGCTAGAGGCCCATACGAGCAGTACTTC
TRBJ2-6 | TRBV7-9 | NA | NA | CASSAGYGVEGANVLTF | TGTGCCAGCAGCGCTGGGTACGGGGTGGAGGGGGCCAACGTCCTGACTTTC
TRBJ1-4 | TRBV27 | many | NA | CASSYATGTPKLFF | TGTGCCAGCAGTTACGCGACAGGTACTCCGAAACTGTTTTTT
TRBJ2-7 | TRBV20-1 | few | TRBD2 | CSARPLADSYEQYF | TGCAGTGCTAGACCCCTAGCGGACTCCTACGAGCAGTACTTC
TRBJ2-2 | TRBV2 | NA | NA | CASSEVVANTGELFF | TGTGCCAGCAGTGAAGTAGTCGCGAACACCGGGGAGCTGTTTTTT
TRBJ1-1 | TRBV30 | NA | NA | CAWRRPDRENTEAFF | TGTGCCTGGAGGCGTCCGGACAGAGAGAACACTGAAGCTTTCTTT
TRBJ1-5 | TRBV20-1 | NA | NA | CSARIGSSSNQPQHF | TGCAGTGCACGAATAGGGAGTAGTAGCAATCAGCCCCAGCATTTT